The sample holds many counts of the clone carrying this T cell receptor beta chain. Its specificity is unknown. The data derive from a study of CD8+CD57+ T cells in acquired aplastic anemia. Study-level findings and limits: Statistical testing detected no significant gap in CD8+ Simpson's diversity between patients and controls.

The V end lost 2 bases, the J end lost 6 bases, and 13 bases lay between the germline ends. Germline lookup yields CDR1 SGHDT and CDR2 YYEEEE. The CDR3 covers 14 residues. The TCR beta profiling, which covered VDJ combination and CDR3 sequence, was carried out using genomic DNA as the template. TCRdb reprocessed the reads with MiXCR, giving one entry per CDR3 protein. The sample yields 150,000 to 200,000 distinct CDR3 sequences, under 70% seen once. The rearrangement links TRBV5-6 to TRBJ2-3; weak D call: TRBD1 (5 bases). Sequenced: sorted CD4+, CD8+, or CD8+CD57+ T cells (not recorded which) from PBMCs. The sequence derives from a human donor with severe aplastic anemia or a healthy control (not recorded which). DNA for the CDR3: TGTGCCAGCAGCTTAGGCAGGGTGGAGGATACGCAGTATTTT. Translating gives CASSLGRVEDTQYF. Combining the CDR3 with reference TRBV5-6 and TRBJ2-3 gives the whole variable domain DAGVTQSPTHLIKTRGQQVTLRCSPKSGHDTVSWYQQALGQGPQFIFQYYEEEERQRGNFPDRFSGHQFPNYSSELNVNALLLGDSALYLCASSLGRVEDTQYFGPGTRLTVL.